Given below is one T cell receptor (beta chain) in context. The data were obtained in a study of PD-1 blockade in classical Hodgkin lymphoma. Specified time point: newly diagnosed, previously untreated cHL patient sample. Assay used: immunoSEQ multiplex PCR; TCRdb lists only in-frame clones, some missing. Of about 30,000 clones listed, more than 85% are singletons. Germline CDR1 and CDR2: MGHRA and YSYEKL. The CDR3 covers 16 residues. Trimming shortened V by 2 bases and J by 2 bases, and 12 bases separated the two germline ends. Sequencing was done on a sample of peripheral blood mononuclear cells (PBMCs). The genes are TRBV4-1 and TRBJ2-2; tentatively, D is TRBD1 or TRBD2 (6 bases each). The receptor's source is a human donor with classical Hodgkin lymphoma. In nucleotides, the CDR3 is TGCGCCAGCAGCCAACGCTCCGGGGGCAACACCGGGGAGCTGTTTTTT. Translation gives CASSQRSGGNTGELFF.